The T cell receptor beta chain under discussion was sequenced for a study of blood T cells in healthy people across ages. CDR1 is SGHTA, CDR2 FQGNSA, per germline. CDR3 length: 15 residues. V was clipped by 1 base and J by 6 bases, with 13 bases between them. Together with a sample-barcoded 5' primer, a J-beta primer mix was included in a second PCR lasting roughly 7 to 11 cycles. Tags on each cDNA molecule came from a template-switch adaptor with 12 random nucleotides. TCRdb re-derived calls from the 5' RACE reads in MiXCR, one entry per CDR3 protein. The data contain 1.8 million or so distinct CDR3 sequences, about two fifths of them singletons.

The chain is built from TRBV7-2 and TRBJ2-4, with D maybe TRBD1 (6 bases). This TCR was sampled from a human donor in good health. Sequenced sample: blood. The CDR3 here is CASSLEGTPLNIQYF. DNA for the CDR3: TGTGCCAGCAGCTTAGAAGGGACACCCCTAAACATTCAGTACTTC.